Listed here are 17 T cell receptor beta chains from one sample, sequenced in a study of control samples from healthy donors and cancer patients. TCRdb's table, derived via immunoSEQ multiplex PCR, lists solely in-frame clones and lacks some. The sample lists about 130,000 clones, roughly 94% occurring once. The source material was PBMCs. The source is a man between 60 and 70 years old with colorectal cancer.

This clone occurred once. The chain links TRBV7-2 to TRBJ2-1; TRBD2 matches 8 bases. V shed 5 bases, J shed 3 bases, and the junction held 6 bases outside the gene matches. Germline assignment: CDR1 SGHTA and CDR2 FQGNSA. The CDR3 runs to 15 residues. DNA of the CDR3: TGTGCCAGCAGCCCCCCCGGGACTAGCTACAATGAGCAGTTCTTC. Translated, it gives CASSPPGTSYNEQFF.

The rearrangement uses TRBV7-2 and TRBJ2-5; the match to TRBD2 covers 8 bases. V lost 2 bases and J lost 4; bases outside the gene matches: 6. Germline CDR1 and CDR2: SGHTA and FQGNSA. This CDR3 spans 15 amino acids. CDR3 protein: CASSLSGGLLETQYF. In DNA, the CDR3 is TGTGCCAGCAGCTTATCGGGGGGGCTTTTAGAGACCCAGTACTTC.

This clone was observed a single time. V usage is TRBV5-1 and J usage is TRBJ2-2; D perhaps matches TRBD2 (6 bases). This CDR3 is 15 amino acids long. The V gene's germline CDR1 is SGHRS and CDR2 YFSETQ. The V end was cut by 3 bases, the J end by 3 bases, with 12 bases between. The DNA for the CDR3 is TGCGCCAGCAGCTCGGGGAGGACCGACACCGGGGAGCTGTTTTTT. Its protein product is CASSSGRTDTGELFF.

The CDR3 DNA sequence: TGTGCCAGCAGCCAAGGTTTGGGTGGGAACGTCCTCTCTAACTATGGCTACACCTTC. Its translation is CASSQGLGGNVLSNYGYTF. This chain uses TRBV3-1 (or the pseudogene TRBV3-2) with TRBJ1-2; D gene unclear. Looked up from germline, CDR1 is LGHDT and CDR2 is YNNKEL (reference sequence). This CDR3 is 19 amino acids long. V dropped 1 base and J dropped 0 bases, with 21 bases sitting between them.

The V gene is TRBV19, the J gene TRBJ1-4; D is possibly TRBD1 (5 bases). V was pared by 2 bases and J by 7 bases, with 11 bases between. Germline CDR1 and CDR2: LNHDA and SQIVND (reference sequence). The CDR3 loop spans 14 amino acids. DNA for the CDR3: TGTGCCAGTAGTATAATGGGGAGGGGTGAAAAACTGTTTTTT. Encoded protein: CASSIMGRGEKLFF.

CDR3 bases: TGCGCCAGCAGCTCGGACAGCTATACAGATACGCAGTATTTT. It codes for CASSSDSYTDTQYF. This chain joins TRBV5-1 and TRBJ2-3, with a possible D match to TRBD1 (6 bases). Germline V gives CDR1 SGHRS, CDR2 YFSETQ. This CDR3 spans 14 amino acids. The V and J ends lost 3 bases and 3 bases respectively, with 11 bases between them. Complete variable domain (other parts from reference TRBV5-1 and TRBJ2-3): KAGVTQTPRYLIKTRGQQVTLSCSPISGHRSVSWYQQTPGQGLQFLFEYFSETQRNKGNFPGRFSGRQFSNSRSEMNVSTLELGDSALYLCASSSDSYTDTQYFGPGTRLTVL.

V gene TRBV10-3 combines with J gene TRBJ1-4; 10 bases map to TRBD1. J gave up 6 bases and V 2 bases, and 3 bases lay outside the gene matches. This CDR3 is 15 amino acids long. Germline V lookup: CDR1 ENHRY, CDR2 SYGVKD. The CDR3 nucleotides read TGTGCCATCAGTGAGGAAGGGACAGGGGATGAAAAACTGTTTTTT. Its translation: CAISEEGTGDEKLFF.

V usage is TRBV7-9 and J usage is TRBJ1-1; maybe TRBD1 (5 bases). Between the trimmed V and J ends, which lost 5 bases and 4 bases, there was a span of 14 bases. The CDR3 consists of 14 residues. Germline CDR1 and CDR2: SEHNR and FQNEAQ (reference sequence). CDR3 sequence: CASSTTVLGTEAFF. Here the CDR3 DNA reads TGTGCCAGCAGCACGACAGTGTTGGGCACTGAAGCTTTCTTT.

V and J are TRBV6-1 and TRBJ2-6; D uncertain. This CDR3 is built from 15 residues. CDR1 is MNHNS and CDR2 is SASEGT in the germline V gene. V lost 2 bases, J lost 0 bases, and 5 bases lay in between. In nucleotides, the CDR3 is TGTGCCAGCAGTGAACGGTTCTCTGGGGCCAACGTCCTGACTTTC. Translated, it gives CASSERFSGANVLTF.

The chain has TRBV27 and TRBJ2-7; D possibly corresponds to TRBD1 (5 bases). The V gene lost 2 bases and the J gene lost 7 bases, with 15 bases spanning the gap. Germline values: CDR1 MNHEY, CDR2 SMNVEV (reference sequence). This CDR3 is 14 amino acids long. The CDR3 coding sequence is TGTGCCAGCAGTTTAAGGGGTGAGTCGAGGGAGCAGTACTTC. Translating it yields CASSLRGESREQYF.

This chain connects TRBV5-6 to TRBJ1-4, with TRBD1 as a possible D gene (5 bases). The V end was cut by 6 bases, the J end by 2 bases, with 20 bases between. Germline V CDR1 and CDR2: SGHDT, YYEEEE. This CDR3 has 17 residues. For the CDR3, the DNA is TGTGCCAGCACCCAGTCATGGAGGGGATCGACTAATGAAAAACTGTTTTTT. Its protein is CASTQSWRGSTNEKLFF.

This sequence joins TRBV6-1 and TRBJ1-2, with TRBD1 matching 9 bases. The CDR3 covers 16 residues. Germline loops: CDR1 MNHNS, CDR2 SASEGT. V lost 0 bases and J lost 5; bases outside the gene matches: 7. The CDR3 here is CASSEARDRVEYGYTF. In DNA form, the CDR3 reads TGTGCCAGCAGTGAAGCGAGGGACAGGGTGGAGTATGGCTACACCTTC.

This clone was found once. The CDR3 loop is CASSRGDSTYEQYF. CDR3 bases: TGCGCCAGCAGTCGTGGTGACAGCACCTACGAGCAGTACTTC. The chain combines TRBV23-1 with TRBJ2-7; perhaps TRBD1 as D (5 bases). TRBV23-1 is identified as an open reading frame with a role that is uncertain. V was shortened by 4 bases and J by 2 bases, with 12 bases between the two germline ends. The CDR3 totals 14 residues.

The chain recombines TRBV5-1 with TRBJ1-4, with TRBD1 matching over 8 bases. V lost 4 bases to trimming and J lost 7 bases; unmatched junction nucleotides: 6. Germline values: CDR1 SGHRS, CDR2 YFSETQ. CDR3 length: 14 amino acids. CDR3 protein: CASSPTGAGEKLFF. The CDR3 region has the DNA TGCGCCAGCAGCCCGACAGGGGCTGGTGAAAAACTGTTTTTT.

The chain joins TRBV18 to TRBJ1-5; no reliable D call. V lost 3 bases and J 1 base, leaving 13 bases between the germline ends. The V gene's germline CDR1 is KGHSH and CDR2 LQKENI. This CDR3 has 16 residues. The CDR3 nucleotides are TGTGCCAGCTCACCTTACACCTCTGGGAGCAATCAGCCCCAGCATTTT. Translated: CASSPYTSGSNQPQHF.

The V call is TRBV7-9, the J call TRBJ2-7; D gene uncertain. The ends were cut back, 5 bases at V and 2 bases at J, with 7 bases in the middle. Germline V lookup: CDR1 SEHNR, CDR2 FQNEAQ (reference sequence). The CDR3 is made up of 12 amino acids. The CDR3 protein is CASSPPAYEQYF. CDR3 DNA: TGTGCCAGCAGCCCCCCGGCCTACGAGCAGTACTTC. Looking up the rest from reference TRBV7-9 and TRBJ2-7 gives the full variable domain: DTGVSQNPRHKITKRGQNVTFRCDPISEHNRLYWYRQTLGQGPEFLTYFQNEAQLEKSRLLSDRFSAERPKGSFSTLEIQRTEQGDSAMYLCASSPPAYEQYFGPGTRLTVT.

This clone was recorded once. The V gene is TRBV7-8, the J gene TRBJ1-5; 10 bases line up with TRBD1. The junction had 3 bases not matched to a gene; V was cut back by 5 bases and J by 2 bases. The CDR3 extends over 15 amino acids. Germline V lookup: CDR1 SGHVS, CDR2 FQNEAQ. The CDR3 spells CASSPTGGGNQPQHF. For the CDR3, the DNA is TGTGCCAGCAGCCCGACAGGGGGCGGCAATCAGCCCCAGCATTTT.